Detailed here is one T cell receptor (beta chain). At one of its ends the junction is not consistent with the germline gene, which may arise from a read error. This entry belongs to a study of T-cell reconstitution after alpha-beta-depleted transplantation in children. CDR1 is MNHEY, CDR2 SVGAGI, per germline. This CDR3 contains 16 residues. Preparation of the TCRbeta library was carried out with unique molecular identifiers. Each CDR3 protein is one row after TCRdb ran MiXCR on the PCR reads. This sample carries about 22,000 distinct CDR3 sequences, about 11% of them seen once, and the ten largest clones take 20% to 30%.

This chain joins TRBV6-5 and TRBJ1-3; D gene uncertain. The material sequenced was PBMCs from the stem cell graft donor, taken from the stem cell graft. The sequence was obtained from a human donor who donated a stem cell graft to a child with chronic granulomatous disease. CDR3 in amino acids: CASSSPMRRTGNTIYF. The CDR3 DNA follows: TGTGCCAGCAGTTCCCCCATGCGGAGGACCGGAAACACCATATATTTC.